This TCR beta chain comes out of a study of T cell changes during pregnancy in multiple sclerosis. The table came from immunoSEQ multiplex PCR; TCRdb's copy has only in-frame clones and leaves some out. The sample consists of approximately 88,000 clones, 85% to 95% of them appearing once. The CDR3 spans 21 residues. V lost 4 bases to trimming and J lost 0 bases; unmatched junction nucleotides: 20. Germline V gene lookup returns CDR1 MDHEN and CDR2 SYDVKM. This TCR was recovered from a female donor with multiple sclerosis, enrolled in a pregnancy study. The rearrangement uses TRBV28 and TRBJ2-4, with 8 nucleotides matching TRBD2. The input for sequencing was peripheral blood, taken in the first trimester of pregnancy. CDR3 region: CASSSPSSGSGIIGAKNIQYF. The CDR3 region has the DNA TGTGCCAGCAGTTCACCATCCTCGGGTAGCGGGATTATCGGAGCCAAAAACATTCAGTACTTC.